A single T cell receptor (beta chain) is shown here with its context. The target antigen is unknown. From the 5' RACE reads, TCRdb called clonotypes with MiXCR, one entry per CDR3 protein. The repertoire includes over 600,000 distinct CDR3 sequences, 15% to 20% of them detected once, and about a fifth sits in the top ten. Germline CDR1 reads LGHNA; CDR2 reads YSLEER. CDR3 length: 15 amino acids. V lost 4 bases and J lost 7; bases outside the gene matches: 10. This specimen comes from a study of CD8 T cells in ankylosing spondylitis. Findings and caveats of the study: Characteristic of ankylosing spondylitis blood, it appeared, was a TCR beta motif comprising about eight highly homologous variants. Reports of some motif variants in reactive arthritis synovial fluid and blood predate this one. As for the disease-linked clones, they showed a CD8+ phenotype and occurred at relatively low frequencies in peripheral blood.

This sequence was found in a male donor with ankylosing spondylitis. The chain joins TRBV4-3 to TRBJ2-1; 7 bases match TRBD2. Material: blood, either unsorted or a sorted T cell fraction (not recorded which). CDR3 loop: CASSPRGGRSNEQFF. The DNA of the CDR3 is TGCGCCAGCAGCCCTAGGGGCGGGAGATCAAATGAGCAGTTCTTC.